This TCR beta chain was found in a study of blood T cell repertoires in COVID-19. Looked up from germline, CDR1 is SGHAT and CDR2 is FQNNGV. The CDR3 loop spans 14 amino acids. V lost 5 bases and J 1 base, leaving 11 bases between the germline ends. This clone was recorded a few times. Sequencing used immunoSEQ multiplex PCR; TCRdb keeps in-frame clones, though not all of them. The sample contains around 100,000 clones, about 90% of which appear only once. The receptor was isolated from a human donor in a cohort sampled during active COVID-19. The chain recombines TRBV11-2 with TRBJ2-5, with a weak D call TRBD2 (6 bases). The sequenced sample was peripheral blood. CDR3 coding DNA: TGTGCCAGCAGCCCGGAGGGTATCCAAGAGACCCAGTACTTC. Its protein is CASSPEGIQETQYF.